Sequencing of this T cell receptor beta chain was carried out in a study of cytomegalovirus exposure and HLA in healthy donors. General study findings and limits: Most of the TCR beta V segments (in an earlier analysis) were productive either about 87% or about 30% of the time. A later analysis reportedly found that, within productive TCRs, an Asian-associated ancestry cluster had fewer N-insertions than the mean observed across the approximately 660 donors. HLA alleles showed associations with around 15,000 TCR beta sequences in a later analysis, at a 0.05 false discovery rate. Later on, a genetic analysis was performed. It linked a missense variant in DCLRE1C with V- and J-gene trimming of TCR beta.

A word on this clone: The antigen is not known. Other DNA sequences in this specimen translate into the identical CDR3.

The PCR had 60 Vbeta and 13 Jbeta primers. Data came from immunoSEQ multiplex PCR; TCRdb stores just in-frame clones and leaves some out. The sample has under 200,000 clones, 79% seen once. The CDR3 is 15 amino acids. Germline lookup yields CDR1 MDHEN and CDR2 SYDVKM. Trimming pared 2 bases from V and 0 bases from J, leaving 10 bases between. The sequenced material came from PBMCs. The sequence was obtained from a woman aged 50 to 65 in good health and CMV-seronegative. This chain connects TRBV28 to TRBJ1-1; D remains ambiguous. CDR3 sequence reads: CASSLRAGLNTEAFF. The CDR3 nucleotides read TGTGCCAGCAGTTTACGGGCGGGATTGAACACTGAAGCTTTCTTT.